Presented here are 5 T cell receptor beta chains from one specimen sequenced in a study of T cell repertoires in cytomegalovirus infection. TCRdb reprocessed the reads via MiXCR and lists one record per CDR3 protein. The table shows hundreds of thousands of distinct CDR3 sequences, with 25% to 30% occurring only once. Antigens of these TCRs are unknown. The source material was cultured PBMCs, sampled from culture after CMV antigen stimulation. Receptors were obtained from a human donor in good health (CMV status not recorded). Some clones in this sample may be carry-over from other donors' samples.

Points on this clonotype: The junction departs from the called germline gene at one end, perhaps through a read error. The chain employs TRBV7-4 and TRBJ1-3, with D unclear. The germline CDR1 and CDR2 sequences are SGHVT and SQSDAQ. The CDR3 length is 11 residues. Here the CDR3 DNA reads TGTGCCAGCAGGATGGACCCCGTCCTCAAGTTT. It codes for CASRMDPVLKF.

This clonotype occurred a few times. This chain connects TRBV12-3 or TRBV12-4 to TRBJ1-3, with D unclear. V was pared by 6 bases and J by 0 bases, with 6 bases between. The CDR3 has 13 amino acids. The CDR3 DNA reads TGTGCCAGCAGAAGAGCCTCTGGAAACACCATATATTTT. Translating it yields CASRRASGNTIYF.

The gene calls are TRBV7-9 and TRBJ2-4, with unresolved D. The germline gives CDR1 SEHNR, CDR2 FQNEAQ (reference sequence). This CDR3 comprises 17 residues. V was cut by 0 bases and J by 0 bases, with 12 bases left in between. The CDR3 nucleotides read TGTGCCAGCAGCTTAGCGATCGCGTCATTAGCCAAAAACATTCAGTACTTC. It is translated as CASSLAIASLAKNIQYF.

V gene TRBV2 combines with J gene TRBJ1-1; a possible D gene is TRBD1 (6 bases). The CDR3 is 16 amino acids. The V and J ends lost 6 bases and 0 bases respectively, with 17 bases between them. Per germline, CDR1 SNHLY and CDR2 FYNNEI. The CDR3 is CASSKGGGSMNTEAFF. The DNA of the CDR3 is TGTGCCAGCAGCAAAGGGGGTGGCAGCATGAACACTGAAGCTTTCTTT.

CDR3 DNA: TGTGCCAGCAGCACCTTTGGGACTAGCGTATACTACGAGCAGTACTTC. Protein product: CASSTFGTSVYYEQYF. J is TRBJ2-7 and V is TRBV6-1, with 10 bases identical to TRBD2. The V gene end was trimmed by 6 bases and the J gene end by 3 bases; junction bases not matched to a gene: 11. The germline CDR1 and CDR2 sequences are MNHNS and SASEGT. The CDR3 runs to 16 residues.